Presented here are 27 T cell receptor beta chains from one specimen sequenced in a study of graft-versus-host responses after intestinal transplantation. Responders (approximately 200,000, CFSE-labeled) met approximately 200,000 stimulators that were irradiated and violet-dye-labeled. TCRdb keeps only in-frame clones here, not all; method: immunoSEQ multiplex PCR. The sample has over 15,000 clones, about two fifths seen once. Sequencing was performed on alloreactive CD8+ T cells from a mixed lymphocyte reaction culture, taken before intestinal transplant. Subset described: CFSE-low proliferating T cells sorted from roughly 6-day pre-transplant mixed lymphocyte reaction (GvH or HvG direction). Receptors originate from a human patient who received an intestinal transplant.

Only a few counts were recorded for this clone. The chain combines TRBV4-2 with TRBJ2-2; 7 bases are a match to TRBD1. Germline CDR1 is LGHNA and CDR2 is YNFKEQ. With V trimmed by 4 bases and J by 4 bases, 12 bases remained unmatched. CDR3 size: 17 residues. CDR3 protein: CASSLSDRVYPTGELFF. As DNA, the CDR3 is TGTGCCAGCAGCCTATCCGACAGGGTATACCCCACCGGGGAGCTGTTTTTT.

The rearrangement links TRBV27 to TRBJ1-1; D might be TRBD1 (6 bases). The V end lost 4 bases, the J end lost 1 base, and 10 bases lay between the germline ends. Germline assignment: CDR1 MNHEY and CDR2 SMNVEV (reference sequence). This CDR3 is 14 amino acids long. CDR3: CASSSVQGNTEAFF. CDR3 nucleotides: TGTGCCAGCAGTTCCGTACAGGGGAACACTGAAGCTTTCTTT.

This clone occurred a few times. DNA of the CDR3: TGTGCCAGCAGCCCCCTCGTGGGTGAGGGTTCCTATGGCTACACCTTC. As protein: CASSPLVGEGSYGYTF. The genes are TRBV5-6 and TRBJ1-2, with D hard to call. Germline lookup yields CDR1 SGHDT and CDR2 YYEEEE. The CDR3 is made up of 16 amino acids. V lost 4 bases and J lost 4, with 20 bases in between.

The chain employs TRBV9 and TRBJ1-2; D possibly corresponds to TRBD1 (6 bases). Per the germline V gene, CDR1 is SGDLS and CDR2 is YYNGEE. The V gene lost 3 bases and the J gene lost 3 bases, with 15 bases spanning the gap. This CDR3 has 15 amino acids. The CDR3 DNA is TGTGCCAGCAGCGCCCAAGGGGGGTTATACTATGGCTACACCTTC. It is translated as CASSAQGGLYYGYTF.

In this sample, this clone is medium-sized. The V and J genes are TRBV27 and TRBJ2-7; D not certain. CDR3 length: 14 amino acids. Germline V lookup: CDR1 MNHEY, CDR2 SMNVEV (reference sequence). Trimming left V 1 base short and J 3 bases short, with 10 bases between. In nucleotides, the CDR3 is TGTGCCAGCAGTTTATACGGCGGCATCTACGAGCAGTACTTC. Translating gives CASSLYGGIYEQYF.

This clone was counted only a few times. The chain couples TRBV4-2 to TRBJ2-7; 12 bases map to TRBD2. Germline V gives CDR1 LGHNA, CDR2 YNFKEQ. The J segment lost 3 bases and the V segment lost 0 bases, leaving 9 bases of the junction unmatched. This CDR3 is built from 18 residues. The CDR3 sequence is CASSQEGYLTSGSYEQYF. CDR3 nucleotide sequence: TGTGCCAGCAGCCAAGAAGGGTACCTGACTAGCGGGAGCTACGAGCAGTACTTC.

The V gene is TRBV11-3, the J gene TRBJ2-1; TRBD1 or TRBD2 may be the D gene (6 bases each). Trimming cost V 1 base and J 5 bases, with 18 bases left between them. CDR1 is SGHNT and CDR2 is YENEEA in the germline V gene. The CDR3 is 17 amino acids. The CDR3 nucleotides are TGTGCCAGCAGCTTAGCCTGGTGGGGTAGGGGGGACAATGAGCAGTTCTTC. This sequence encodes CASSLAWWGRGDNEQFF.

The sample holds a few counts of this clone. The V call is TRBV5-4, the J call TRBJ2-7, with 10 bases identical to TRBD2. Per germline, CDR1 SGHNT and CDR2 YYREEE (reference sequence). CDR3 size: 15 residues. The J segment lost 6 bases and the V segment lost 4 bases, leaving 10 bases of the junction unmatched. The CDR3 sequence is CASSRYLAGGFEQYF. Written as DNA, the CDR3 is TGTGCCAGCAGCCGCTACTTAGCGGGGGGTTTCGAGCAGTACTTC.

This rearrangement joins TRBV9 to TRBJ1-1; D may be TRBD1 (5 bases). This CDR3 has 16 residues. Trimming removed 4 bases from V and 0 bases from J, with 16 bases in between. The germline V gene encodes CDR1 SGDLS and CDR2 YYNGEE. The CDR3: CASSPRRGGLNTEAFF. The CDR3 DNA reads as TGTGCCAGCAGCCCACGGAGGGGTGGCTTGAACACTGAAGCTTTCTTT.

The chain is built from TRBV27 and TRBJ1-2; no clear D gene. CDR3 length: 14 amino acids. Germline V gives CDR1 MNHEY, CDR2 SMNVEV (reference sequence). V was cut by 2 bases and J by 4 bases, with 11 bases left in between. CDR3 residues: CASSLAGTSYGYTF. Written as DNA, the CDR3 is TGTGCCAGCAGTTTAGCAGGAACTAGCTATGGCTACACCTTC.

The rearrangement links TRBV7-3 to TRBJ2-7; D is ambiguous. Trimming removed 1 base at V and 2 bases at J, with 12 bases between. Germline V CDR1 and CDR2: SGHTA, FQGTGA. The CDR3 contains 15 residues. The chain's CDR3 is CASSLKGSSPYEQYF. As DNA, the CDR3 is TGTGCCAGCAGCTTAAAAGGATCAAGCCCCTACGAGCAGTACTTC.

This clone was observed a few times. The rearrangement links TRBV4-1 to TRBJ1-4; the D is unclear. In germline, CDR1 is MGHRA, CDR2 YSYEKL. The CDR3 loop spans 11 amino acids. V gave up 0 bases and J gave up 8 bases, with 1 base separating them. The DNA for the CDR3 is TGCGCCAGCAGCCAAGAAGAAAAACTGTTTTTT. Translating gives CASSQEEKLFF.

This clone was recorded a few times. V is TRBV27 and J is TRBJ2-7; 12 positions agree with TRBD2. In germline, CDR1 is MNHEY, CDR2 SMNVEV (reference sequence). The CDR3 length is 14 residues. J gave up 3 bases and V 6 bases, and 3 bases lay outside the gene matches. CDR3 region: CASSPGLAGYEQYF. Here the CDR3 DNA reads TGTGCCAGCAGCCCGGGACTAGCGGGCTACGAGCAGTACTTC.

This clone appeared a few times. J is TRBJ2-7 and V is TRBV10-1; 7 positions match TRBD2. The CDR3 runs to 15 residues. CDR1 WNHNN and CDR2 SYGVQD come from the germline V gene (reference sequence). Trimming at V came to 2 bases and at J to 1 base, leaving 5 bases not matched to a gene. The CDR3 region is CASSEGGGRSYEQYF. The CDR3 DNA is TGCGCCAGCAGTGAGGGGGGGGGTCGTTCCTACGAGCAGTACTTC.

The chain combines TRBV18 with TRBJ1-1; 7 nucleotides agree with TRBD1. The CDR3 consists of 15 residues. CDR1 is KGHSH and CDR2 is LQKENI in the germline V gene. V lost 3 bases, J lost 0 bases, and 4 bases stayed unmatched. The CDR3 DNA reads as TGTGCCAGCTCACCGTCGACAGGGATGAACACTGAAGCTTTCTTT. Protein: CASSPSTGMNTEAFF. The whole variable domain, remainder taken from reference TRBV18 and TRBJ1-1, is NAGVMQNPRHLVRRRGQEARLRCSPMKGHSHVYWYRQLPEEGLKFMVYLQKENIIDESGMPKERFSAEFPKEGPSILRIQQVVRGDSAAYFCASSPSTGMNTEAFFGQGTRLTVV.

The V and J genes are TRBV6-5 and TRBJ2-1; D possibly corresponds to TRBD1 (6 bases). Between the trimmed V and J ends, which lost 0 bases and 7 bases, there was a span of 10 bases. Germline-derived CDR1 and CDR2 are MNHEY and SVGAGI. The CDR3 runs to 14 residues. The CDR3 DNA reads as TGTGCCAGCAGTTACTCGAATACAGGGAATGAGCAGTTCTTC. It specifies CASSYSNTGNEQFF.

The chain recombines TRBV4-1 with TRBJ2-7, with 8 bases that match TRBD2. The CDR3 has 16 residues. Looked up from germline, CDR1 is MGHRA and CDR2 is YSYEKL. Trimming removed 0 bases from V and 3 bases from J; junction bases left unmatched: 7. The CDR3: CASSQERLAQSYEQYF. The CDR3 bases are TGCGCCAGCAGCCAAGAAAGACTAGCGCAAAGCTACGAGCAGTACTTC.

This clone is judged medium-sized. The chain uses TRBV28 and TRBJ1-1, with D maybe TRBD1 (5 bases). This CDR3 comprises 15 residues. Trimming cost V 1 base and J 5 bases, with 14 bases left between them. Germline CDR1 MDHEN, CDR2 SYDVKM. CDR3 DNA sequence: TGTGCCAGCAGTTTATCCCCAGGGATAAGGACTGAAGCTTTCTTT. Residues: CASSLSPGIRTEAFF.

This clone turned up a few times. The V gene is TRBV27, the J gene TRBJ1-2, with D unresolved. Trimming cost V 6 bases and J 3 bases, with 5 bases left between them. Germline V gives CDR1 MNHEY, CDR2 SMNVEV (reference sequence). The length of the CDR3 is 11 residues. This chain's CDR3 is CASRNYYGYTF. The DNA for the CDR3 is TGTGCCAGCAGGAACTACTATGGCTACACCTTC.

This clone was counted between two and nine times. The J gene is TRBJ2-7, the V gene TRBV28, with TRBD2 identical over 8 bases. The CDR3 contains 17 residues. With 2 bases clipped from V and 1 base from J, the junction kept 10 bases outside the gene matches. The germline CDR1 and CDR2 sequences are MDHEN and SYDVKM. CDR3 loop: CASSLTIREGVSYEQYF. The CDR3 nucleotides read TGTGCCAGCAGTTTAACGATTCGGGAGGGGGTGTCCTACGAGCAGTACTTC.

This clone appeared a few times. This chain connects TRBV6-5 to TRBJ2-1, with D possibly TRBD2 on 6 matching bases. V gave up 5 bases and J gave up 4 bases, with 15 bases separating them. Germline values: CDR1 MNHEY, CDR2 SVGAGI. There are 15 residues in the CDR3. The CDR3 sequence: CASSLNSGKYNEQFF. As DNA, the CDR3 is TGTGCCAGCAGTCTCAATAGCGGAAAGTACAATGAGCAGTTCTTC.

The genes are TRBV14 and TRBJ2-1, with D perhaps TRBD2 (5 bases). Germline assignment: CDR1 SGHDN and CDR2 FVKESK. The germline V and J ends were trimmed by 5 bases and 4 bases, with 9 bases remaining between them. The CDR3 totals 13 residues. The CDR3: CASSWTSYNEQFF. CDR3 coding DNA: TGTGCCAGCAGCTGGACTTCGTACAATGAGCAGTTCTTC.

The rearrangement joins TRBV4-1 to TRBJ2-4; D is unresolved. The ends were cut back, 2 bases at V and 6 bases at J, with 14 bases in the middle. The CDR3 sequence is 15 residues long. Germline lookup yields CDR1 MGHRA and CDR2 YSYEKL. CDR3 protein: CASSQPPLGRNIQYF. CDR3 nucleotides: TGCGCCAGCAGCCAACCCCCCCTTGGCAGAAACATTCAGTACTTC.

In its sample, this clone was seen a few times. This CDR3 reads CASSILGDPAFF. The CDR3 DNA follows: TGTGCCAGTAGTATCTTGGGGGACCCAGCTTTCTTT. The V call is TRBV19, the J call TRBJ1-1, with a weak D call TRBD1 (5 bases). Germline assignment: CDR1 LNHDA and CDR2 SQIVND (reference sequence). The CDR3 consists of 12 residues. Trimming pared 3 bases from V and 10 bases from J, leaving 12 bases between.

This clone was seen a handful of times. The chain uses TRBV27 and TRBJ2-7; 11 positions agree with TRBD2. This CDR3 comprises 15 residues. The V gene end was trimmed by 4 bases and the J gene end by 5 bases; junction bases not matched to a gene: 7. CDR1 is MNHEY and CDR2 is SMNVEV in the germline V gene (reference sequence). Here the CDR3 DNA reads TGTGCCAGCAGTTCGACTAGCGGGAAAATCGACGAGCAGTACTTC. Protein product: CASSSTSGKIDEQYF.

This clone was observed a handful of times. The rearrangement links TRBV29-1 to TRBJ2-7, with TRBD2 matching 14 bases. This CDR3 spans 14 amino acids. Looked up from germline, CDR1 is SQVTM and CDR2 is ANQGSEA. V dropped 3 bases and J dropped 5; count of bases not matched to a gene: 3. The CDR3 DNA reads TGCAGCGTTGAGGGACTAGCGGGAGTAGACGAGCAGTACTTC. Translating it yields CSVEGLAGVDEQYF.

There are a few counts of this clone. The rearrangement links TRBV6-8 to TRBJ2-7, with 10 bases aligning to TRBD2. The CDR3 is 15 residues long. Germline-derived CDR1 and CDR2 are MNHGY and SAAAGT. The trim removed 5 bases at V and 4 bases at J, leaving 8 bases unmatched. CDR3 coding DNA: TGTGCCAGCAGTCCTCTAGCGGGAGCTCAGTACGAGCAGTACTTC. This encodes CASSPLAGAQYEQYF.